The source of this TCR beta chain is a study of neoadjuvant anti-PD-1 for oral cavity cancer. Overall study context: Patients without progression received a fourth nivolumab dose around day 43, then surgical resection on days 50-56.

This clone occurred a few times. Its target is not known. As to time point: after neoadjuvant nivolumab, at surgical resection. Patients were newly diagnosed with stage II-IVA oral cavity squamous cell carcinoma without prior systemic or radiation treatment. Analysis of PBMCs was direct, with no culture step. The V gene end was trimmed by 5 bases and the J gene end by 6 bases; junction bases not matched to a gene: 10. Per germline, CDR1 SEHNR and CDR2 FQNEAQ (reference sequence). CDR3 length equals 15 residues. Study results and caveats: Pretreatment Treg/Th17 ratio correlated inversely with post-treatment tumor clonality.

TCRdb's table, derived via immunoSEQ multiplex PCR, lists solely in-frame clones and lacks some. The sample records 15,000 or so clones, under 85% being singletons. The sequences come from PBMCs, collected after nivolumab (anti-PD-1) treatment. The chain uses TRBV7-9 and TRBJ2-7; 10 positions match TRBD1. The source of this sequence is a person aged 35 to 85 with oral cavity squamous cell carcinoma. The CDR3 reads CASSPYRTGGFEQYF. The DNA of the CDR3 is TGTGCCAGCAGCCCCTACCGGACAGGGGGTTTCGAGCAGTACTTC.